This is a list of T cell receptor beta chains from one sample in a study of CD8+CD57+ T cells in acquired aplastic anemia. TCRdb recomputed calls from the reads with MiXCR, one row per CDR3 protein. This table has about 140,000 distinct CDR3 sequences, 41% appearing once. The sample comprised sorted CD4+, CD8+, or CD8+CD57+ T cells (not recorded which) from PBMCs. These receptors originate from a human donor in good health, serving as a control. CDR3s include the opening cysteine and the closing phenylalanine or tryptophan. D genes are given only for firm matches. Some rows mark clone size as missing; the rest say once, few, many or name a class of expanded clone.

D gene,J gene,V gene,clone size,CDR3 DNA,CDR3 protein
.,TRBJ1-1,TRBV20-1,few,TGCAGTGCTAGAAAGTTTGGGGCCACTGAAGCTTTCTTT,CSARKFGATEAFF
.,TRBJ2-5,TRBV18,many,TGTGCCAGCTCACCGAAACAAGAGACCCAGTACTTC,CASSPKQETQYF
TRBD2,TRBJ2-7,TRBV2,.,TGTGCCAGCAGGGCTAGCGGGCTTTACGAGCAGTACTTC,CASRASGLYEQYF
.,TRBJ2-7,TRBV19,once,TGTGCCAGTAGTATAGACCCGGGCACGGGCTACGAGCAGTACTTC,CASSIDPGTGYEQYF
TRBD2,TRBJ2-1,TRBV20-1,.,TGCAGTGCTACAGCGGGAGGAAGATACAATGAGCAGTTCTTC,CSATAGGRYNEQFF
.,TRBJ1-2,TRBV4-1,.,TGCGCCAGCAGCCGGACAGTAGAGGATGGCTACACCTTC,CASSRTVEDGYTF
.,TRBJ2-3,TRBV6-4,.,TGTGCCACCACCAGCACAGATACGCAGTATTTT,CATTSTDTQYF
.,TRBJ1-3,TRBV11-1,many,TGTGCCAGCAGCTTAGCGAAGACAGGCCACTCTGGAAACACCATATATTTT,CASSLAKTGHSGNTIYF
.,TRBJ1-1,TRBV29-1,.,TGCAGCGTCTCCGCGGGGCTGAACACTGAAGCTTTCTTT,CSVSAGLNTEAFF
.,TRBJ1-1,TRBV15,.,TGTGCCACCAGCATACGAGGGACTGAAGCTTTCTTT,CATSIRGTEAFF
.,TRBJ2-7,TRBV6-5,.,TGTGCCAGCAGTTACTCGAGGCGGGGAGGCGAGCAGTACTTC,CASSYSRRGGEQYF
.,TRBJ2-4,TRBV19,many,TGTGCCAGTAGTCTGAACAACAAAAACATTCAGTACTTC,CASSLNNKNIQYF
TRBD2,TRBJ2-7,TRBV29-1,.,TGCAGCGTCGACGGGGGGGACGAGCAGTACTTC,CSVDGGDEQYF
.,TRBJ1-2,TRBV12-3/TRBV12-4,many,TGTGCCAGCAGCCCCGGACAGACCTATGGCTACACCTTC,CASSPGQTYGYTF
TRBD1,TRBJ1-5,TRBV19,.,TGTGCCAGTAGTGGCCGGGACAGGGGCAATCAGCCCCAGCATTTT,CASSGRDRGNQPQHF
TRBD2,TRBJ2-3,TRBV15,.,TGTGCCACCAGCTCGCGCCAAGCGGGGGGGCTGGATACGCAGTATTTT,CATSSRQAGGLDTQYF
TRBD2,TRBJ2-3,TRBV10-2,.,TGCGCCAGCAGTGAGTCACGTAATAGGGCTAGCGGGTATTTT,CASSESRNRASGYF
.,TRBJ1-2,TRBV29-1,.,TGCAGCGTTGAATGGAACTATGGCTACACCTTC,CSVEWNYGYTF
TRBD2,TRBJ2-1,TRBV4-2,many,TGTGCCAGCAGCCAGGGGACTACACCGAAAGGCAGTGGTGAGCAGTTCTTC,CASSQGTTPKGSGEQFF
TRBD1,TRBJ2-5,TRBV19,.,TGTGCCAGTAGTATCCGGGGACAGGGGAGGGAGACCCAGTACTTC,CASSIRGQGRETQYF